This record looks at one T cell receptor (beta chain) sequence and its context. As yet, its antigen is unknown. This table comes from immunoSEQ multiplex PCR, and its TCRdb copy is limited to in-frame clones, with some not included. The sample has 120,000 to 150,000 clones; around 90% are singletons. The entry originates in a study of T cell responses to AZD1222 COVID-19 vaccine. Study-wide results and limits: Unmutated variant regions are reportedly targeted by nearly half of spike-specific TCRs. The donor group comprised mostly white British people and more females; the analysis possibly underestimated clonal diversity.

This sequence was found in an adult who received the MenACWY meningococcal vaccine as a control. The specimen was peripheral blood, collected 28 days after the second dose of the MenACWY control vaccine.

The CDR3 nucleotides are TGTGCCAGCAGTGAAGAAGCCGGTCCCGGCCACAATGAGCAGTTCTTC. Its translation: CASSEEAGPGHNEQFF. The chain is built from TRBV6-4 and TRBJ2-1; D not certain. The germline V gene encodes CDR1 MRHNA and CDR2 SNTAGT. The CDR3 length is 16 residues. V dropped 3 bases and J dropped 5 bases, with 17 bases sitting between them.